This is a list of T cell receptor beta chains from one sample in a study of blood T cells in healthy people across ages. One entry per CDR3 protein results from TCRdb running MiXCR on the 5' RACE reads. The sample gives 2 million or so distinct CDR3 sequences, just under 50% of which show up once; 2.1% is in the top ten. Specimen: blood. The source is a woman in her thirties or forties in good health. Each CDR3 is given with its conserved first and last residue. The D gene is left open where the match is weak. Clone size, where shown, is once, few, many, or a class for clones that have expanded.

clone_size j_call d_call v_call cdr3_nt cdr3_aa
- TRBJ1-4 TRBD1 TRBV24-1 TGTGCCACCAGTGCCTTGGACAGGGAGGGAGAAAAACTGTTTTTT CATSALDREGEKLFF
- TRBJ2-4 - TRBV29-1 TGCAGCGTTAGGGGGAGGGCCAAAAACATTCAGTACTTC CSVRGRAKNIQYF
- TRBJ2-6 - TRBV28 TGTGCCAGCAGTCCTCAGGACGGATACTCTGGGGCCAACGTCCTGACTTTC CASSPQDGYSGANVLTF
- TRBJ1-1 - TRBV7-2 TGTGCCAGCAGCTCCGAAAGACGGGGGGTCACTGAAGCTTTCTTT CASSSERRGVTEAFF
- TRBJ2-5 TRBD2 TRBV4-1 TGCGCCAGCAGCCTCGTCTCAGTAGCGGGGGGGCTGGAGGAGACCCAGTACTTC CASSLVSVAGGLEETQYF
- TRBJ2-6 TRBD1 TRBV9 TGTGACAGCAGCGTACGGACAGGGGCGCCGCTCTCTGGGGCCAACGTCCTGACTTTC CDSSVRTGAPLSGANVLTF
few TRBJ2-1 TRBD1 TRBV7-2 TGTGCCAGCAGCTCTCTGACAGGGAATGAGCAGTTCTTC CASSSLTGNEQFF
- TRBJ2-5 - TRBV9 TGTGCCAGCAGCGCGGCTGGGGGAGGAGGGACCCAGTACTTC CASSAAGGGGTQYF
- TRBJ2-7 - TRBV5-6 TGTGCCAGCAGCTTATCCCTAATGGGCGGGGCCTACAATGAGCAGTACTTC CASSLSLMGGAYNEQYF
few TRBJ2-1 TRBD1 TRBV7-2 TGTGCCAGCAGTTTCAATCCTCGAGGGACAGGGAGGAATGAGCAGTTCTTC CASSFNPRGTGRNEQFF
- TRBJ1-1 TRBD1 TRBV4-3 TGCGCCAGCAGCCGCGATACAGGGGCGCTTGAAGCTTTCTTT CASSRDTGALEAFF
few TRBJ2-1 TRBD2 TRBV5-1 TGCGCCAGCAGCTGGATAGCGGGGGCGGCCAATGAGCAGTTCTTC CASSWIAGAANEQFF
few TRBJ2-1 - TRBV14 TGTGCCAGCAGCCAAGAAGGGATAGGTGAGCAGTTCTTC CASSQEGIGEQFF
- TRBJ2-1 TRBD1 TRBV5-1 TGCGCCAGCAGGAGGGGGCTGAGGAACAATGAGCAGTTCTTC CASRRGLRNNEQFF
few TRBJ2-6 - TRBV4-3 TGCGCCAGCAGCCTTCATAAAGGGGGGGGCTCTGGGGCCAACGTCCTGACTTTC CASSLHKGGGSGANVLTF
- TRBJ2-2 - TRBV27 TGTGCCAGCAGTCCTATTTGGGGATCGAACACCGGGGAGCTGTTTTTT CASSPIWGSNTGELFF
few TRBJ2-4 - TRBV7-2 TGTGCCAGCAGCTTAAGCAGGGCGAGGGTTCAGTACTTC CASSLSRARVQYF
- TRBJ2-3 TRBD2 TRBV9 TGTGCCTCAGCGGGGGTGACAGATACGCAGTATTTT CASAGVTDTQYF
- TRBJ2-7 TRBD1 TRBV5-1 TGCGCCAGCAGCTCGGACAGGGATCGTGGGAAGCAGTACTTC CASSSDRDRGKQYF
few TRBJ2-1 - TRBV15 TGTGCCACCAGCAGAGGGGGGCCGTCCTACAATGAGCAGTTCTTC CATSRGGPSYNEQFF
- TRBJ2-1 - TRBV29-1 TGCAGCGTTGACAGGGGTGGCTACAATGAGCAGTTCTTC CSVDRGGYNEQFF
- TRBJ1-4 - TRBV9 TGTGCCAGCAGCTCTGGGGATAGATCCGGCCGAGAAAAACTGTTTTTT CASSSGDRSGREKLFF
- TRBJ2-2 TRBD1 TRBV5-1 TGCGCCAGCAGTCCCGGACAGGGGAGTTGGACCGGGGAGCTGTTTTTT CASSPGQGSWTGELFF
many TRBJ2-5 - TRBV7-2 TGTGCCAGCAGCTTAGCGCCAGGAGGAGAGACCCAGTACTTC CASSLAPGGETQYF
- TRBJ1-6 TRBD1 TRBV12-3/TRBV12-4 TGTGCCAGCAGACCCGGGACAGGGAGATTCTATTCACCCCTCCACTTT CASRPGTGRFYSPLHF
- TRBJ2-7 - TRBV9 TGTGCCAGCAGCGTACGAGGGGGGGGACCCTACGAGCAGTACTTC CASSVRGGGPYEQYF
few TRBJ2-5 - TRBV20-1 TGCAGTGCTATTCCAGGGACGGAGACCCAGTACTTC CSAIPGTETQYF
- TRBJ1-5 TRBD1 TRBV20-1 TGCAGTGCTGAGGACAGGGGGCGTGAACAGCCCCAGCATTTT CSAEDRGREQPQHF
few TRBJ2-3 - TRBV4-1 TGCGCCAGCAGCCAATCCTGGGCAGACACAGATACGCAGTATTTT CASSQSWADTDTQYF
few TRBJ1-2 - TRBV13 TGTGCCAGCAGCTTAGGTCGGGGAGAGGATTACTATGGCTACACCTTC CASSLGRGEDYYGYTF
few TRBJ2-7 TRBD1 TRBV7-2 TGTGCCAGCAGCCCCCGGGCGGGACAGGGTCGGTACGAGCAGTACTTC CASSPRAGQGRYEQYF
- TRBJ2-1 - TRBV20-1 TGCAGTGCGGGGCGGGGTGAGCAGTTCTTC CSAGRGEQFF
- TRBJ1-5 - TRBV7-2 TGTGCCAGCAGCTCGGACAGTGTCAATCAGCCCCAGCATTTT CASSSDSVNQPQHF
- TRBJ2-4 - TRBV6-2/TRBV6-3 TGTGCCAGCAGTAGTCCGAGAAGGTCCGATCAGTACTTC CASSSPRRSDQYF